The 18 T cell receptor beta chains below all came from one sample that was sequenced in a study of cytomegalovirus exposure and HLA in healthy donors. The PCR made use of 60 Vbeta and 13 Jbeta primers. Profiled with immunoSEQ multiplex PCR; TCRdb holds only in-frame clones, not every one. The sample contains about 140,000 clones, more than 75% of which appear only once. The sequenced material came from PBMCs. These receptors all stem from a female donor in good health and CMV-seronegative.

Comment on this clone: One junction end disagrees with the germline gene, perhaps due to a read error. This chain uses TRBV5-4 with TRBJ2-5; 12 bases map to TRBD1. The CDR3 sequence is 13 residues long. CDR1 is SGHNT, CDR2 YYREEE, per germline (reference sequence). CDR3 sequence: CASSAFRDRGLNF. CDR3 nucleotide sequence: TGTGCCAGCAGCGCGTTCCGGGACAGGGGGCTGAACTTC.

The chain recombines TRBV5-6 with TRBJ2-5; the match to TRBD2 covers 12 bases. The CDR3 extends over 18 amino acids. CDR1 and CDR2 from the germline V gene are SGHDT and YYEEEE. V was clipped by 3 bases and J by 0 bases; unmatched bases: 9. The CDR3 DNA follows: TGTGCCAGCAGCTGGGGACTAGCGGGCCCTCCGTACCAAGAGACCCAGTACTTC. It codes for CASSWGLAGPPYQETQYF.

The chain joins TRBV27 to TRBJ2-3; 12 bases match TRBD2. The trim removed 5 bases at V and 1 base at J, leaving 4 bases unmatched. The germline gives CDR1 MNHEY, CDR2 SMNVEV (reference sequence). CDR3 length equals 16 residues. The DNA of the CDR3 is TGTGCCAGCAGTATCACTAGCGGGGGGCGCACAGATACGCAGTATTTT. This gives the protein CASSITSGGRTDTQYF.

The chain uses TRBV7-8 and TRBJ1-5, with 10 bases matching TRBD1. V was clipped by 1 base and J by 5 bases; unmatched bases: 5. CDR1 and CDR2 (germline): SGHVS, FQNEAQ. This CDR3 is built from 16 residues. In DNA, the CDR3 is TGTGCCAGCAGCTTAGTTGGGGGACAGGGGTATCAGCCCCAGCATTTT. Its translation: CASSLVGGQGYQPQHF.

With regard to this clone: Other DNA sequences from this sample encode an identical CDR3 as well. J is TRBJ1-5 and V is TRBV11-2; D unclear. The V gene's germline CDR1 is SGHAT and CDR2 FQNNGV. The V end was cut by 3 bases, the J end by 4 bases, with 7 bases between. The CDR3 contains 13 residues. CDR3 residues: CASSLPGNQPQHF. The CDR3 nucleotides are TGTGCCAGCAGCTTGCCGGGAAATCAGCCCCAGCATTTT.

This clone was seen only once. The gene calls are TRBV14 and TRBJ2-1; TRBD2 aligns across 7 bases. The V and J ends lost 4 bases and 1 base, in that order; junction bases with no gene match: 13. CDR1 and CDR2 from the germline V gene are SGHDN and FVKESK. The CDR3 totals 18 residues. The CDR3 region has the DNA TGTGCCAGCAGCCGCTGGGGAGGGCTTGGGGGGTCCTACAATGAGCAGTTCTTC. It is translated as CASSRWGGLGGSYNEQFF.

This clone has just a few counts. The chain is built from TRBV14 and TRBJ1-4, with D hard to call. The CDR3 is 13 amino acids. Trimming pared 6 bases from V and 8 bases from J, leaving 13 bases between. The germline V gene has CDR1 SGHDN and CDR2 FVKESK. The CDR3 sequence: CASRSQFHEKLFF. The CDR3, as DNA: TGTGCCAGCAGGTCCCAGTTTCACGAAAAACTGTTTTTT.

The rearrangement joins TRBV5-1 to TRBJ2-5; TRBD2 is a possible D gene (5 bases). This CDR3 comprises 16 residues. Germline V gives CDR1 SGHRS, CDR2 YFSETQ. V lost 0 bases and J 5 bases, leaving 17 bases between the germline ends. CDR3 in DNA: TGCGCCAGCAGCTTGGACGGCCCTAGGTCGGGGGAGACCCAGTACTTC. This gives the protein CASSLDGPRSGETQYF.

The chain couples TRBV19 to TRBJ1-5; 9 bases are a match to TRBD1. The CDR3 contains 16 residues. V shed 6 bases and J 1 base; nucleotides not matched to a gene: 7. CDR1 is LNHDA and CDR2 is SQIVND in the germline V gene (reference sequence). CDR3 in DNA: TGTGCCAGTAGACCAGACAGGGGGGCAAGCAATCAGCCCCAGCATTTT. Protein sequence: CASRPDRGASNQPQHF.

This clone was picked up one time. J is TRBJ2-2 and V is TRBV7-9; D call uncertain. The CDR3 is made up of 14 amino acids. Germline V lookup: CDR1 SEHNR, CDR2 FQNEAQ (reference sequence). Trimming removed 5 bases from V and 2 bases from J, with 9 bases in between. This CDR3 reads CASSQTQNTGELFF. CDR3 nucleotide sequence: TGTGCCAGCAGCCAAACACAAAACACCGGGGAGCTGTTTTTT.

This chain joins TRBV11-2 and TRBJ2-5; TRBD2 matches at 9 bases. CDR1 is SGHAT, CDR2 FQNNGV, per germline. V trimming: 5 bases; J trimming: 0 bases; junction bases outside the gene matches: 7. The CDR3 totals 16 residues. The CDR3 sequence is CASSPHSGGHQETQYF. The CDR3 DNA is TGTGCCAGCAGCCCCCATAGCGGGGGCCACCAAGAGACCCAGTACTTC. The full variable domain, with the rest looked up from reference TRBV11-2 and TRBJ2-5, is EAGVAQSPRYKIIEKRQSVAFWCNPISGHATLYWYQQILGQGPKLLIQFQNNGVVDDSQLPKDRFSAERLKGVDSTLKIQPAKLEDSAVYLCASSPHSGGHQETQYFGPGTRLLVL.

The V gene is TRBV28, the J gene TRBJ2-7, with TRBD1 matching over 10 bases. The V segment lost 10 bases and the J segment 9 bases; nucleotides outside the gene matches: 15. The CDR3 sequence is 14 residues long. The germline V gene has CDR1 MDHEN and CDR2 SYDVKM. In DNA form, the CDR3 reads TGTGCCACCGAATTGACAGGGGGCAAGGTAGGGCAGTACTTC. Translation gives CATELTGGKVGQYF.

The rearrangement joins TRBV2 to TRBJ2-1; 10 bases align to TRBD2. The germline CDR1 and CDR2 sequences are SNHLY and FYNNEI. The trim removed 9 bases at V and 2 bases at J, leaving 4 bases unmatched. CDR3 length: 14 residues. The CDR3 DNA reads as TGTGCCAGTCTAGCGGGAGTAACCTACAATGAGCAGTTCTTC. Encoded protein: CASLAGVTYNEQFF.

The chain links TRBV18 to TRBJ2-7; D possibly corresponds to TRBD1 (6 bases). The V gene's germline CDR1 is KGHSH and CDR2 LQKENI. The CDR3 runs to 16 residues. Trimming removed 4 bases from V and 4 bases from J, with 20 bases in between. The CDR3 is CASSLIAGTRIYEQYF. The DNA for the CDR3 is TGTGCCAGCTCACTAATAGCCGGGACACGGATATACGAGCAGTACTTC.

The genes are TRBV28 and TRBJ2-1; 9 nucleotides line up with TRBD2. Germline V gene data show CDR1 as MDHEN and CDR2 as SYDVKM. This CDR3 is built from 17 residues. Trimming took 6 bases from V and 9 from J; bases not matched to a gene: 18. In DNA form, the CDR3 reads TGTGCCAGCAGACCGGCGGGGGGAATAGCGGGAGTCGGTGAGCAGTTCTTC. Protein: CASRPAGGIAGVGEQFF.

J is TRBJ1-2 and V is TRBV30; TRBD1 might be the D (5 bases). The CDR3 totals 16 residues. Looked up from germline, CDR1 is GTSNPN and CDR2 is SVGIG (reference sequence). The V and J ends lost 2 bases and 1 base respectively, with 17 bases between them. CDR3 DNA sequence: TGTGCCTGGAGTTTAGGGGTCCGGCGGCTTAACTATGGCTACACCTTC. It yields the protein CAWSLGVRRLNYGYTF.

The chain employs TRBV19 and TRBJ1-2, with TRBD1 matching 10 bases. The CDR3 loop spans 16 amino acids. V dropped 5 bases and J dropped 4; count of bases not matched to a gene: 10. Germline CDR1 reads LNHDA; CDR2 reads SQIVND (reference sequence). This chain's CDR3 is CASSFGTGENGYGYTF. CDR3 nucleotides: TGTGCCAGTAGTTTTGGGACAGGGGAAAATGGCTATGGCTACACCTTC.

This clone was picked up many times. The CDR3, as DNA: TGTGCCAGCAGCTTGGGGGCATCGCCTGATTCACCCCTCCACTTT. Its protein is CASSLGASPDSPLHF. This rearrangement joins TRBV5-6 to TRBJ1-6; D call uncertain. This CDR3 has 15 amino acids. Germline values: CDR1 SGHDT, CDR2 YYEEEE. V lost 0 bases to trimming and J lost 8 bases, with 12 bases between them.